These 27 T cell receptor beta chains share one sample of origin, sequenced in a study of cytomegalovirus exposure and HLA in healthy donors. 60 Vbeta and 13 Jbeta primers were used in PCR. TCRdb keeps only in-frame clones here, not all; method: immunoSEQ multiplex PCR. This table has some 200,000 clones, approximately 79% appearing once. Sequencing was carried out using PBMCs. The receptor set was obtained from a man aged 45-65 years in good health and CMV-seronegative.

The table lists this clone with a few counts. The chain recombines TRBV30 with TRBJ2-7; D uncertain. Germline assignment: CDR1 GTSNPN and CDR2 SVGIG (reference sequence). This CDR3 has 13 amino acids. V was clipped by 5 bases and J by 4 bases, with 15 bases between them. The CDR3 coding sequence is TGTGCCTGGGCCCAGGTGGGTAGGTACGAGCAGTACTTC. Protein sequence: CAWAQVGRYEQYF.

The chain has TRBV19 and TRBJ2-1; 12 bases line up with TRBD2. The CDR3 is 18 residues long. V lost 6 bases, J lost 8 bases, and 17 bases stayed unmatched. Germline CDR1 and CDR2: LNHDA and SQIVND (reference sequence). This CDR3 is CASSPQAASGRARHEQFF. The CDR3 DNA reads as TGTGCCAGTAGCCCCCAAGCGGCTAGCGGGAGGGCCAGGCATGAGCAGTTCTTC.

V usage is TRBV11-2 and J usage is TRBJ1-2; a weak D match, TRBD1 (5 bases). V was pared by 1 base and J by 4 bases, with 7 bases between. From germline, CDR1 is SGHAT and CDR2 FQNNGV. CDR3 length: 13 residues. CDR3 sequence (DNA): TGTGCCAGCAGCTTAGGGGGCAGCTATGGCTACACCTTC. Amino acid sequence: CASSLGGSYGYTF.

This clone was seen a few times. The genes are TRBV29-1 and TRBJ2-3; 11 bases line up with TRBD2. V was pared by 5 bases and J by 2 bases, with 9 bases of the junction left unmatched. The CDR3 totals 16 residues. Germline CDR1 SQVTM, CDR2 ANQGSEA. The CDR3 coding sequence is TGCAGCGTTCAGAAGGTAGCGGGAGGGGCCACAGATACGCAGTATTTT. Protein product: CSVQKVAGGATDTQYF.

This chain uses TRBV30 with TRBJ1-6; TRBD1 matches 9 bases. V lost 3 bases, J lost 10 bases, and 13 bases stayed unmatched. CDR1 and CDR2 from the germline V gene are GTSNPN and SVGIG (reference sequence). CDR3 length: 16 amino acids. CDR3 sequence reads: CAWRHDRDRVDSPLHF. CDR3 nucleotide sequence: TGTGCCTGGAGGCATGACCGGGACAGGGTGGACTCACCCCTCCACTTT. Full variable domain (outside the CDR3, taken from reference TRBV30 and TRBJ1-6): SQTIHQWPATLVQPVGSPLSLECTVEGTSNPNLYWYRQAAGRGLQLLFYSVGIGQISSEVPQNLSASRPQDRQFILSSKKLLLSDSGFYLCAWRHDRDRVDSPLHFGNGTRLTVT.

V is TRBV5-1 and J is TRBJ2-1; 9 positions match TRBD1. Looked up from germline, CDR1 is SGHRS and CDR2 is YFSETQ. Trimming at V came to 5 bases and at J to 7 bases, leaving 16 bases not matched to a gene. The length of the CDR3 is 17 residues. CDR3 sequence reads: CASRTIPGTGNRNEQFF. In DNA form, the CDR3 reads TGCGCCAGCAGGACGATCCCCGGGACAGGGAATCGAAATGAGCAGTTCTTC. The variable domain in full, with the rest retrieved from reference TRBV5-1 and TRBJ2-1, is KAGVTQTPRYLIKTRGQQVTLSCSPISGHRSVSWYQQTPGQGLQFLFEYFSETQRNKGNFPGRFSGRQFSNSRSEMNVSTLELGDSALYLCASRTIPGTGNRNEQFFGPGTRLTVL.

This chain joins TRBV5-4 and TRBJ2-7; 10 bases match TRBD2. This CDR3 comprises 17 residues. From germline, CDR1 is SGHNT and CDR2 YYREEE (reference sequence). Trimming cost V 0 bases and J 4 bases; bases outside gene matches: 10. The CDR3 nucleotides are TGTGCCAGCAGCTTGGCCCGCCTAGCGGGAGAATCGTACGAGCAGTACTTC. This translates into CASSLARLAGESYEQYF.

The rearrangement links TRBV5-4 to TRBJ2-7, with D possibly being TRBD1 (5 bases). The V gene's germline CDR1 is SGHNT and CDR2 YYREEE (reference sequence). With 4 bases removed from V and 0 bases from J, the gap between germline ends came to 14 bases. This CDR3 comprises 15 residues. The CDR3 bases are TGTGCCAGCAGCAGGGGCATGCGAGGCTCCTACGAGCAGTACTTC. Translation gives CASSRGMRGSYEQYF.

The rearrangement links TRBV27 to TRBJ2-1; 9 nucleotides line up with TRBD1. CDR3 size: 16 residues. J gave up 4 bases and V 5 bases, and 9 bases lay outside the gene matches. From germline, CDR1 is MNHEY and CDR2 SMNVEV (reference sequence). CDR3 in amino acids: CASSINRGLLYNEQFF. The CDR3 DNA reads TGTGCCAGCAGTATAAACAGGGGGCTATTGTACAATGAGCAGTTCTTC.

This clone showed up just a few times. V and J are TRBV28 and TRBJ1-2, with D tentatively TRBD1 (5 bases). Trimming left V 4 bases short and J 7 bases short, with 16 bases between. Germline assignment: CDR1 MDHEN and CDR2 SYDVKM. This CDR3 has 14 amino acids. CDR3 amino acids: CASSSLVQGGGYTF. CDR3 nucleotide sequence: TGTGCCAGCAGTTCTCTGGTGCAGGGTGGTGGCTACACCTTC.

The chain combines TRBV7-2 with TRBJ1-5; tentatively, D is TRBD1 (6 bases). Trimming removed 1 base from V and 5 bases from J, with 6 bases in between. The CDR3 has 13 residues. Germline V gene data show CDR1 as SGHTA and CDR2 as FQGNSA. The CDR3 DNA follows: TGTGCCAGCAGCTTAGACAGGGATCAGCCCCAGCATTTT. The encoded protein is CASSLDRDQPQHF.

This chain joins TRBV5-8 and TRBJ2-7; TRBD1 aligns across 10 bases. Germline V gene data show CDR1 as SGHTS and CDR2 as YDEGEE. The CDR3 has 14 amino acids. J gave up 0 bases and V 5 bases, and 2 bases lay outside the gene matches. The CDR3 is CASRRTGGSYEQYF. The DNA of the CDR3 is TGTGCCAGCAGACGGACAGGGGGCTCCTACGAGCAGTACTTC.

The chain combines TRBV11-2 with TRBJ2-1; 8 nucleotides align to TRBD1. J lost 10 bases, V lost 0 bases, and 8 bases had no gene match. CDR1 is SGHAT and CDR2 is FQNNGV in the germline V gene. The CDR3 length is 15 residues. This chain's CDR3 is CASSLERQGNSEQFF. CDR3 DNA sequence: TGTGCCAGCAGCTTAGAGAGACAGGGGAACAGCGAGCAGTTCTTC.

The rearrangement joins TRBV4-2 to TRBJ2-7, with 12 nucleotides matching TRBD2. The CDR3 is 18 amino acids. V shed 4 bases and J 5 bases; nucleotides not matched to a gene: 15. The germline V gene has CDR1 LGHNA and CDR2 YNFKEQ. CDR3 in DNA: TGTGCCAGCAGCCCTGCGGGGCTAGCGGGAGGGCCTGCAGACGAGCAGTACTTC. Translation: CASSPAGLAGGPADEQYF.

The rearrangement links TRBV7-3 to TRBJ2-7, with TRBD2 matching over 13 bases. The germline CDR1 and CDR2 sequences are SGHTA and FQGTGA. The CDR3 runs to 14 residues. J was trimmed by 4 bases and V by 5 bases; bases with no gene match: 2. CDR3: CASSQTSGGYEQYF. The CDR3 bases are TGTGCCAGCAGCCAGACTAGCGGGGGGTACGAGCAGTACTTC.

V gene TRBV5-1 combines with J gene TRBJ2-2; no clear D. The CDR3 is 16 residues long. CDR1 is SGHRS, CDR2 YFSETQ, per germline. V was shortened by 4 bases and J by 0 bases, with 13 bases between the two germline ends. The DNA of the CDR3 is TGCGCCAGCAGCCCAACCGGTTCTGCGAACACCGGGGAGCTGTTTTTT. Its protein product is CASSPTGSANTGELFF. Variable domain in full (rest from reference TRBV5-1 and TRBJ2-2): KAGVTQTPRYLIKTRGQQVTLSCSPISGHRSVSWYQQTPGQGLQFLFEYFSETQRNKGNFPGRFSGRQFSNSRSEMNVSTLELGDSALYLCASSPTGSANTGELFFGEGSRLTVL.

The chain joins TRBV5-1 to TRBJ2-1; weak D call: TRBD2 (7 bases). V shed 0 bases and J shed 5 bases, with 12 bases lying between them. The CDR3 extends over 15 amino acids. Germline-derived CDR1 and CDR2 are SGHRS and YFSETQ. The CDR3 region is CASSLVVGGDNEQFF. CDR3 DNA sequence: TGCGCCAGCAGCTTGGTTGTAGGGGGGGACAATGAGCAGTTCTTC.

The chain recombines TRBV28 with TRBJ1-2; 9 nucleotides align to TRBD1. V lost 8 bases, J lost 2 bases, and 9 bases stayed unmatched. Germline-derived CDR1 and CDR2 are MDHEN and SYDVKM. The CDR3 runs to 15 residues. Here the CDR3 reads CASSPSGTGNYGYTF. The CDR3 DNA is TGTGCCAGCTCCCCGTCCGGGACAGGGAACTATGGCTACACCTTC.

The chain's CDR3 is CASIRGGTEAFF. CDR3 sequence (DNA): TGTGCCAGCATCCGCGGGGGCACTGAAGCTTTCTTT. The chain uses TRBV6-5 and TRBJ1-1; tentatively, D is TRBD1 (5 bases). In germline, CDR1 is MNHEY, CDR2 SVGAGI. With 7 bases removed from V and 4 bases from J, the gap between germline ends came to 10 bases. This CDR3 is 12 amino acids long.

The rearrangement uses TRBV5-4 and TRBJ1-5; TRBD1 matches 7 bases. The CDR3 totals 13 residues. CDR1 SGHNT and CDR2 YYREEE come from the germline V gene (reference sequence). The J segment lost 9 bases and the V segment lost 4 bases, leaving 7 bases of the junction unmatched. The CDR3 here is CASSVDRDRPQHF. The CDR3 DNA reads TGTGCCAGCAGCGTAGACAGGGATCGGCCCCAGCATTTT.

The chain carries TRBV30 and TRBJ2-5, with D uncertain. CDR3 size: 14 residues. V was shortened by 0 bases and J by 5 bases, with 13 bases between the two germline ends. Germline V gene data show CDR1 as GTSNPN and CDR2 as SVGIG (reference sequence). The CDR3: CAWSVPSLGETQYF. As DNA, the CDR3 is TGTGCCTGGAGTGTACCCAGCTTGGGCGAGACCCAGTACTTC.

In its sample, this clone was seen many times. V and J are TRBV28 and TRBJ2-5; 14 nucleotides line up with TRBD2. Looked up from germline, CDR1 is MDHEN and CDR2 is SYDVKM. Trimming at V came to 6 bases and at J to 0 bases, leaving 6 bases not matched to a gene. The CDR3 loop spans 17 amino acids. In DNA form, the CDR3 reads TGTGCCAGCAGCTCGACTAGCGGGAGGGGGTACCAAGAGACCCAGTACTTC. Its translation is CASSSTSGRGYQETQYF.

The rearrangement joins TRBV30 to TRBJ1-4; D is uncertain. Trimming took 1 base from V and 7 from J, leaving 10 bases between them. Germline loops: CDR1 GTSNPN, CDR2 SVGIG (reference sequence). This CDR3 comprises 13 residues. This chain's CDR3 is CAWSADPGEKLFF. CDR3 DNA sequence: TGTGCCTGGAGTGCTGATCCCGGTGAAAAACTGTTTTTT.

The genes are TRBV28 and TRBJ2-7, with a possible D match to TRBD1 (6 bases). The CDR3 contains 13 residues. Trimming stripped 5 bases from V and 3 bases from J, with 11 bases between. The germline V gene encodes CDR1 MDHEN and CDR2 SYDVKM. The CDR3 DNA is TGTGCCAGCAGTCGCCAGGGGATCTACGAGCAGTACTTC. Translating gives CASSRQGIYEQYF.

The gene calls are TRBV2 and TRBJ2-3, with 11 bases identical to TRBD1. CDR1 SNHLY and CDR2 FYNNEI come from the germline V gene. V lost 4 bases, J lost 4 bases, and 4 bases stayed unmatched. The CDR3 length is 15 residues. The CDR3 spells CASSGTGGSADTQYF. The CDR3 coding sequence is TGTGCCAGCAGTGGGACAGGGGGCAGCGCAGATACGCAGTATTTT.

V and J are TRBV4-1 and TRBJ1-3, with 7 bases that match TRBD1. The CDR3 spans 17 residues. With V trimmed by 2 bases and J by 0 bases, 7 bases remained unmatched. Germline CDR1 is MGHRA and CDR2 is YSYEKL. CDR3: CASSQTPGQYSGNTIYF. CDR3 in DNA: TGCGCCAGCAGCCAAACCCCGGGACAGTACTCTGGAAACACCATATATTTT.

The V and J genes are TRBV7-7 and TRBJ2-1; the D is unclear. This CDR3 has 12 amino acids. Trimming left V 1 base short and J 7 bases short, with 5 bases between. Germline CDR1 and CDR2: SSHAT and FNYEAQ (reference sequence). CDR3 residues: CASSLDGNEQFF. The CDR3, as DNA: TGTGCCAGCAGCTTAGACGGGAATGAGCAGTTCTTC.